This TCR beta chain comes out of a study of shared clonotypes between healthy human individuals. Whole-study context: Each donor had three CD4 naive, three CD4 memory, two CD8 naive and one CD8 memory plate.

Profiled with immunoSEQ multiplex PCR; TCRdb holds only in-frame clones, not every one. The table lists approximately 1,500,000 clones, roughly 97% of them singletons. Participating donors were healthy, HIV-negative adults free of recent acute infections or vaccinations. Only Caucasian adults living in Nashville, Tennessee served as donors. Splitting the CD4+ cells yielded a CD45RA+ naive subset and a CD45RA-negative memory subset. This CDR3 contains 12 residues. Germline CDR1 is SGHTA and CDR2 is FQGNSA. V lost 1 base, J lost 8 bases, and 6 bases lay in between. Sequenced material: naive CD4+ T cells sorted from blood. Described subset: CD45RA+ positively selected. This receptor was taken from a man aged 30 to 39 in good health. The chain carries TRBV7-2 and TRBJ2-1, with D unclear. CDR3 nucleotides: TGTGCCAGCAGCTTAGTGGGATATGAGCAGTTCTTC. Translated, it gives CASSLVGYEQFF.